This T cell receptor (beta chain) stems from a study of blood T cells in healthy people across ages (dated by TCRdb to between 2014 and 2017). Regarding the complete study: In model experiments, template switching captured roughly one uniquely barcoded TCR beta cDNA molecule for every two T cells. Age-related changes in TCR beta repertoire diversity were measured in the study by deep sequencing normalized with unique cDNA molecular identifiers. The donors were divided into four age groups: young (average 16 years), middle-aged (under 40), aged (around 59) and long-lived (about 84). To avoid experimental bias, donors of different ages were spread randomly across the sequencing lanes. The study analyzed two additional independent replicas of 1 million unique cDNA reads from the same blood draw for two donors, one aged 18 to 29 and one aged 80 or older. On the study overall, not on this receptor specifically: Estimates of total diversity from one million sequenced T cells were regarded as lower bounds and underestimates. Observed TCR beta diversity correlated strongly with the percentage of naive T cells measured by flow cytometry. Because donor CMV infection status was unknown, age-related changes in expanded clonotypes were potentially confounded. Observed TCR beta diversity per million T cells fell roughly linearly with age, and a significant reduction was already apparent by age approximately 41. The long-lived group showed more naive CD4+ T cells, fewer expanded clones and increased TCR diversity than the aged group, suggesting age selection. Bulk unsorted PBMC profiling prevented conclusive comparison of naive and antigen-experienced compartments.

Remarks on this clonotype: The clone's antigen remains unknown. Base qualities are not at hand, and no much larger clone is one base apart.

Receptors were amplified or captured by 5' RACE. The data were produced on an Illumina HiSeq 2500. A second PCR of 7 to 11 cycles was run with a J-beta primer mix and a sample-barcoded 5' primer. Each TCR beta cDNA molecule received a unique molecular identifier from a template-switch 5' adaptor carrying 12 random nucleotides. Each sample yielded at least 2.5 million CDR3-containing paired-end reads. First-strand cDNA synthesis was performed from all RNA using the Mint cDNA synthesis kit, with priming by a TRBC-specific oligonucleotide. After uracil-DNA glycosylase treatment, a first 18-cycle PCR used universal primers M1SS and BC2_uni_R on all cDNA. The study's own analysis went as follows. Normalization of each sample was performed by random selection of 1 million high-quality reads, each carrying a distinct molecular identifier. Instead of being binned into consensus sequences, reads that shared molecular identifiers were thrown out. MiTCR, set to a Q25 quality threshold and the strictest error-elimination algorithm, was used for CDR3 identification, clonotype clustering and error correction. A nonparametric unseen species model with Euler transformation was used to estimate a lower bound on total TCR beta diversity. Using fastp trimming at Q25 and MiXCR clonotype assembly, TCRdb reanalyzed the public sequencing data and kept in-frame beta chains. Under each unique CDR3 protein, matching rows form one entry showing the most common genes and DNA. The V and J calls were not made by the authors but by TCRdb's processing. Here the sample has about 640,000 distinct CDR3 sequences; under 65% occur a single time. More than 35% of the sample lies in the top ten.

Donors were 30 to 45 systemically healthy Caucasian individuals from Russia aged roughly 6 to 90 years. Around 9.8 milliliters of peripheral blood were collected from each donor into EDTA-treated Vacutainer tubes. Ficoll-Paque density-gradient centrifugation was used to isolate PBMCs, with at least 6.5 million per sample. Trizol reagent was used to extract total RNA from the PBMCs, yielding at least 6 micrograms per sample. For every donor, flow cytometry on a PBMC aliquot measured the percentage of naive CD45RAhigh/CD27high T cells. The sample taken for sequencing was blood. This TCR came from a man in his sixties in good health.

Here the CDR3 is given as CASSPSSGDYQETQYF. The DNA sequence is TGTGCCAGCAGCCCATCTAGCGGGGATTACCAAGAGACCCAGTACTTC. The chain is encoded by TRBV9 joined to TRBJ2-5, with 9 bases in between that match TRBD2. V lost 4 bases and J lost 0 bases, and the count of bases not matched to a germline gene is 7. There are 16 amino acids in the CDR3, from cysteine to phenylalanine inclusive. The retained sequence is limited to the CDR3, 48 bases, with the frame set at the first base. Based on the germline V gene, the CDR1 and CDR2 sequences are SGDLS and YYNGEE.